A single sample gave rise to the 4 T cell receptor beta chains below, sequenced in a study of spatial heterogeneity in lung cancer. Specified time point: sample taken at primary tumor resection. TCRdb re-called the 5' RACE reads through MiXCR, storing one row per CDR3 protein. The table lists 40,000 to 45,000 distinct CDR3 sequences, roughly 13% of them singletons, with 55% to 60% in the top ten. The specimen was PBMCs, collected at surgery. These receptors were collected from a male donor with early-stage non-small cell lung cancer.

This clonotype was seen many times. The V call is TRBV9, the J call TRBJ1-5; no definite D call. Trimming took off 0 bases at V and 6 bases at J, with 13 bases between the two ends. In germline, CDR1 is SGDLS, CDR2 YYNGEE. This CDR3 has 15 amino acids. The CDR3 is CASSVAGSVGQPQHF. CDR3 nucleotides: TGTGCCAGCAGCGTAGCGGGCAGTGTCGGTCAGCCCCAGCATTTT.

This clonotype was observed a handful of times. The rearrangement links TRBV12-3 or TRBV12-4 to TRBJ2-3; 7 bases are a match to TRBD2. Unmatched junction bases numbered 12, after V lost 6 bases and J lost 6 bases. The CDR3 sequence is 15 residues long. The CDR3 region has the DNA TGTGCCAGCAGAAGAGGGACTACCGCTGGGGATACGCAGTATTTT. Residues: CASRRGTTAGDTQYF.

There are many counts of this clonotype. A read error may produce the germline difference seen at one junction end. The CDR3 here is CASSLDRIGEQYF. CDR3 nucleotides: TGTGCTAGCAGCTTAGACAGGATAGGGGAGCAGTACTTC. This chain connects TRBV7-7 to TRBJ2-7; perhaps TRBD1 as D (6 bases). Germline V gives CDR1 SSHAT, CDR2 FNYEAQ (reference sequence). The length of the CDR3 is 13 residues.

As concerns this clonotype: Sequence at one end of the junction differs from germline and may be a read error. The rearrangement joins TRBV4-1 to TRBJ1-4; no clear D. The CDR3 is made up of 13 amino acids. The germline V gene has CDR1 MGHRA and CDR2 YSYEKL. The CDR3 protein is CASARFEDEKLFF. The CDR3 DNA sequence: TGTGCCAGCGCCCGTTTTGAGGATGAAAAACTGTTTTTT.